What follows are 21 T cell receptor beta chains derived from one specimen sequenced in a study of blood T cell repertoires in COVID-19. Profiling relied on immunoSEQ multiplex PCR, and the TCRdb table lists in-frame clones only, not all of them. The sample lists roughly 200,000 clones, approximately 85% occurring once. Sequencing input: peripheral blood. The receptors originated from a woman aged 60 to 75 with acute or convalescent COVID-19.

The CDR3 DNA sequence: TGCGCCAGCACCAGGGTGGACAGTGGGCGGAATGAGCAGTTCTTC. It encodes CASTRVDSGRNEQFF. The rearrangement uses TRBV5-1 and TRBJ2-1; TRBD1 is a possible D gene (6 bases). The germline V gene has CDR1 SGHRS and CDR2 YFSETQ. The CDR3 covers 15 residues. Trimming left V 6 bases short and J 7 bases short, with 20 bases between.

This chain links TRBV11-1 with TRBJ1-2; 7 bases fit TRBD1. The CDR3 spans 14 residues. Germline values: CDR1 SGHAT, CDR2 FQDESV (reference sequence). Trimming removed 5 bases from V and 2 bases from J; junction bases left unmatched: 5. Written as DNA, the CDR3 is TGTGCCAGCAGCGTGGGACAGAGAAACTATGGCTACACCTTC. This sequence encodes CASSVGQRNYGYTF.

V gene TRBV12-3 or TRBV12-4 combines with J gene TRBJ2-1; D gene unclear. CDR3 length: 11 residues. Trimming removed 6 bases from V and 7 bases from J, with 7 bases in between. CDR3 region: CASRRVNEQFF. The CDR3, as DNA: TGTGCCAGCAGAAGAGTAAATGAGCAGTTCTTC.

The J gene is TRBJ2-7, the V gene TRBV6-5, with D tentatively TRBD2 (6 bases). Trimming shortened V by 5 bases and J by 6 bases, and 11 bases separated the two germline ends. The CDR3 covers 12 residues. Germline V gene lookup returns CDR1 MNHEY and CDR2 SVGAGI. CDR3 in amino acids: CASSRLESEQYF. DNA for the CDR3: TGTGCCAGCAGTCGACTAGAATCCGAGCAGTACTTC.

Written as DNA, the CDR3 is TGTGCCAGTAGTATTATGGGGGGTGAAGCTTTCTTT. Encoded protein: CASSIMGGEAFF. The rearrangement uses TRBV19 and TRBJ1-1, with D perhaps matching TRBD1 (5 bases). The germline V gene has CDR1 LNHDA and CDR2 SQIVND (reference sequence). The V end was cut by 3 bases, the J end by 7 bases, with 9 bases between. The CDR3 totals 12 residues.

This rearrangement joins TRBV19 to TRBJ1-1; D not certain. V gave up 1 base and J gave up 5 bases, with 11 bases separating them. The germline CDR1 and CDR2 sequences are LNHDA and SQIVND (reference sequence). The CDR3 is 14 amino acids. The CDR3 DNA is TGTGCCAGTAGTATAGCCGGGAAGAGGACTGAAGCTTTCTTT. It yields the protein CASSIAGKRTEAFF.

The chain has TRBV5-4 and TRBJ1-1; D is ambiguous. The CDR3 spans 15 residues. Germline lookup yields CDR1 SGHNT and CDR2 YYREEE (reference sequence). Trimming stripped 0 bases from V and 0 bases from J, with 9 bases between. CDR3 DNA: TGTGCCAGCAGCTTGGACGCGAACTTGAACACTGAAGCTTTCTTT. Translation: CASSLDANLNTEAFF.

This chain links TRBV6-5 with TRBJ1-4; 8 bases are a match to TRBD1. CDR1 is MNHEY and CDR2 is SVGAGI in the germline V gene. After removal of 0 bases from V and 8 bases from J, the junction contained 2 bases not matched to a gene. The CDR3 has 14 amino acids. The CDR3 DNA is TGTGCCAGCAGTTACTCCCAGGGGGCGGAAAAACTGTTTTTT. Encoded protein: CASSYSQGAEKLFF.

The chain employs TRBV2 and TRBJ2-2, with 7 positions matching TRBD1. V was pared by 6 bases and J by 2 bases, with 6 bases of the junction left unmatched. The germline CDR1 and CDR2 sequences are SNHLY and FYNNEI. This CDR3 is built from 15 residues. The CDR3 loop is CASRAGTVNTGELFF. The CDR3 DNA is TGTGCCAGCAGAGCCGGGACAGTAAACACCGGGGAGCTGTTTTTT.

The chain joins TRBV7-3 to TRBJ1-2; 8 bases line up with TRBD1. V shed 5 bases, J shed 6 bases, and the junction held 5 bases outside the gene matches. There are 13 residues in the CDR3. Per germline, CDR1 SGHTA and CDR2 FQGTGA. CDR3 loop: CASSPAGGHGYTF. CDR3 in DNA: TGTGCCAGCAGCCCCGCAGGGGGCCATGGCTACACCTTC.

The genes are TRBV5-1 and TRBJ2-1; tentatively, D is TRBD2 (6 bases). The CDR3 has 15 residues. The germline gives CDR1 SGHRS, CDR2 YFSETQ. The V and J ends lost 3 bases and 7 bases respectively, with 17 bases between them. The CDR3 here is CASSSYLGSLNEQFF. The DNA of the CDR3 is TGCGCCAGCAGCTCTTACCTCGGGAGCTTAAATGAGCAGTTCTTC.

The rearrangement links TRBV24-1 to TRBJ2-3, with 10 nucleotides matching TRBD2. Per the germline V gene, CDR1 is KGHDR and CDR2 is SFDVKD. V trimming: 4 bases; J trimming: 8 bases; junction bases outside the gene matches: 11. The CDR3 has 16 amino acids. Here the CDR3 DNA reads TGTGCCACCAGTGACCACACTAGCGGGATCAGGGGTACGCAGTATTTT. Translation: CATSDHTSGIRGTQYF.

This clone appeared a single time. The rearrangement uses TRBV30 and TRBJ2-6; TRBD1 might be the D (6 bases). Germline CDR1 and CDR2: GTSNPN and SVGIG (reference sequence). The CDR3 runs 14 residues. The CDR3 protein is CASDSTSGANVLTF. For the CDR3, the DNA is TGTGCTTCGGACAGTACCTCTGGGGCCAACGTCCTGACTTTC.

The gene calls are TRBV27 and TRBJ2-3; the match to TRBD1 covers 7 bases. The CDR3 runs 16 residues. After removal of 2 bases from V and 5 bases from J, the junction contained 10 bases not matched to a gene. Per the germline V gene, CDR1 is MNHEY and CDR2 is SMNVEV (reference sequence). CDR3 DNA sequence: TGTGCCAGCAGTTTACCTCCAGGGTCAGGGGGAGATACGCAGTATTTT. It translates to CASSLPPGSGGDTQYF.

The J gene is TRBJ2-7, the V gene TRBV6-5, with 7 bases lining up with TRBD1. Germline lookup yields CDR1 MNHEY and CDR2 SVGAGI. The CDR3 totals 13 residues. Trimming at V came to 4 bases and at J to 9 bases, leaving 9 bases not matched to a gene. DNA for the CDR3: TGTGCCAGCAGTTCCGGGACAGCCCTAGGGCAGTACGTC. As protein: CASSSGTALGQYV.

The chain uses TRBV25-1 and TRBJ1-4, with TRBD1 matching 8 bases. V was pared by 4 bases and J by 10 bases, with 8 bases of the junction left unmatched. The CDR3 runs to 14 residues. Looked up from germline, CDR1 is MGHDK and CDR2 is SYGVNS. This CDR3 reads CASSVRDRGGKLFF. Here the CDR3 DNA reads TGTGCCAGCAGTGTACGAGACAGGGGCGGAAAACTGTTTTTT.

This clone was detected only a few times. The rearrangement uses TRBV7-8 and TRBJ2-1, with 13 bases matching TRBD2. J was trimmed by 6 bases and V by 4 bases; bases with no gene match: 9. Germline V CDR1 and CDR2: SGHVS, FQNEAQ. The CDR3 is made up of 17 amino acids. CDR3 in DNA: TGTGCCAGCAGCTCCAACTCCCGGACTAGCGGGAGCAATGAGCAGTTCTTC. Translated: CASSSNSRTSGSNEQFF.

The V and J genes are TRBV9 and TRBJ2-3; D is undetermined. Germline-derived CDR1 and CDR2 are SGDLS and YYNGEE. This CDR3 has 13 residues. V was shortened by 4 bases and J by 0 bases, with 6 bases between the two germline ends. This chain's CDR3 is CASSPSSTDTQYF. CDR3 sequence (DNA): TGTGCCAGCAGCCCCTCTAGCACAGATACGCAGTATTTT.

The V and J genes are TRBV4-1 and TRBJ1-1; 7 bases are a match to TRBD1. Looked up from germline, CDR1 is MGHRA and CDR2 is YSYEKL. V lost 1 base, J lost 5 bases, and 10 bases stayed unmatched. The CDR3 loop spans 16 amino acids. The CDR3 nucleotides are TGCGCCAGCAGCCAAGCCCTGAGGGGGCGCGGGACTGAAGCTTTCTTT. Translated: CASSQALRGRGTEAFF.

This rearrangement joins TRBV30 to TRBJ1-2; 7 bases are shared with TRBD1. CDR1 is GTSNPN and CDR2 is SVGIG in the germline V gene (reference sequence). V shed 4 bases and J 6 bases; nucleotides not matched to a gene: 14. The CDR3 is 15 residues long. CDR3 residues: CAWTSTRGFLDGYTF. CDR3 DNA: TGTGCCTGGACATCAACCAGGGGGTTCTTGGATGGCTACACCTTC.

The chain has TRBV6-6 and TRBJ2-7; TRBD2 matches at 9 bases. The CDR3 is 14 amino acids. V trimming: 6 bases; J trimming: 2 bases; junction bases outside the gene matches: 5. Germline lookup yields CDR1 MNHNY and CDR2 SVGAGI (reference sequence). CDR3 protein: CASSPGLATYEQYF. DNA of the CDR3: TGTGCCAGCAGCCCAGGACTAGCGACCTACGAGCAGTACTTC.